The TCR beta chain under discussion was sequenced for a study of spatial heterogeneity in lung cancer. Study in general: Consistent detection of more beta-chain than alpha-chain sequences was observed.

Germline assignment: CDR1 MDHEN and CDR2 SYDVKM. The CDR3 loop spans 18 amino acids. The V end was cut by 6 bases, the J end by 5 bases, with 23 bases between. The time point: sample taken at primary tumor resection. Researchers sequenced whole RNA taken from tumor, nontumor lung or frozen PBMC without sorting. TCR cDNA molecules were tagged individually, and each one carried a unique molecular identifier. TCRdb ran MiXCR on the 5' RACE reads and lists one entry per CDR3 protein. The profile shows fewer than 40,000 distinct CDR3 sequences, roughly 8% of them singletons. The sequence came from a male donor with early-stage non-small cell lung cancer. The chain uses TRBV28 and TRBJ2-6, with D hard to call. Here the sequenced sample was PBMCs, taken at surgery. The CDR3: CASSTYRPGYRRANVLTF. The CDR3 DNA reads TGTGCCAGCAGCACATACCGCCCCGGGTACAGAAGGGCCAACGTCCTGACTTTC.